Listed below are T cell receptor beta chains from one sample, sequenced in a study of blood T cells in healthy people across ages. TCRdb called the 5' RACE reads again in MiXCR, with one record for every CDR3 protein. The sample gives 1.5 million to 2 million distinct CDR3 sequences, around 40% of which show up once; roughly 23% is in the top ten. Material for sequencing was blood. The receptors originated from a human donor in good health. CDR3s include the opening cysteine and the closing phenylalanine or tryptophan. The D gene is left open where the match is weak. Expanded clones get a size class; other rows say once, few or many, or leave the size out.

v_gene	d_gene	j_gene	abundance	CDR3aa	CDR3nt
TRBV10-3	TRBD1	TRBJ2-6	-	CAITPRQTGDVSGANVLTF	TGTGCCATCACCCCCCGGCAGACAGGGGACGTCTCTGGGGCCAACGTCCTGACTTTC
TRBV14	-	TRBJ2-7	-	CASSQEARVNEQYF	TGTGCCAGCAGCCAAGAGGCCAGGGTTAACGAGCAGTACTTC
TRBV4-2	-	TRBJ2-5	-	CASSQGYTEETQYF	TGTGCCAGCAGCCAGGGCTACACTGAAGAGACCCAGTACTTC
TRBV5-1	TRBD1	TRBJ2-1	-	CASSPRIVGQGFEQFF	TGCGCCAGCAGCCCACGGATCGTGGGACAGGGATTTGAGCAGTTCTTC
TRBV20-1	-	TRBJ2-7	-	CSARDSFRQGRDEQYF	TGCAGTGCTAGAGATAGTTTCCGGCAGGGGAGAGACGAGCAGTACTTC
TRBV6-2/TRBV6-3	-	TRBJ1-2	-	CASSREGFPDGYTF	TGTGCCAGCAGTCGGGAGGGGTTCCCGGATGGCTACACCTTC
TRBV6-2/TRBV6-3	TRBD1	TRBJ2-1	few	CASSWIRSGQGPYNEQFF	TGTGCCAGCAGTTGGATCCGATCGGGACAGGGACCCTACAATGAGCAGTTCTTC
TRBV12-3/TRBV12-4	-	TRBJ2-7	-	CTSSLVTGNEQYF	TGTACCAGCAGTTTAGTTACGGGGAACGAGCAGTACTTC
TRBV20-1	-	TRBJ2-7	few	CSARRAGLRSYEQYF	TGCAGTGCTAGAAGGGCAGGGTTACGTTCCTACGAGCAGTACTTC
TRBV27	-	TRBJ1-5	-	CASSRTRDQPQHF	TGTGCCAGCAGCCGCACGAGGGATCAGCCCCAGCATTTT
TRBV6-6	-	TRBJ1-5	few	CASQGSSNQPQHF	TGTGCCAGCCAGGGGAGTAGCAATCAGCCCCAGCATTTT
TRBV4-2	-	TRBJ1-2	-	CASSQEAGDTVYGYTF	TGTGCCAGCAGCCAAGAGGCGGGGGACACCGTCTATGGCTACACCTTC
TRBV4-1	TRBD1	TRBJ1-2	few	CASSLSQQGLYGYTF	TGCGCCAGCAGCCTAAGCCAACAGGGGCTCTATGGCTACACCTTC
TRBV5-5	-	TRBJ2-3	-	CASSSITPLDTDTQYF	TGTGCCAGCAGCTCTATAACTCCGCTTGACACAGATACGCAGTATTTT
TRBV20-1	-	TRBJ2-6	-	CSASPPDSGGGANVLTF	TGCAGTGCTAGTCCCCCTGATAGTGGGGGTGGGGCCAACGTCCTGACTTTC
TRBV20-1	TRBD1	TRBJ1-6	few	CSATRTGHYNSPLHF	TGCAGTGCTACAAGGACAGGCCACTATAATTCACCCCTCCACTTT